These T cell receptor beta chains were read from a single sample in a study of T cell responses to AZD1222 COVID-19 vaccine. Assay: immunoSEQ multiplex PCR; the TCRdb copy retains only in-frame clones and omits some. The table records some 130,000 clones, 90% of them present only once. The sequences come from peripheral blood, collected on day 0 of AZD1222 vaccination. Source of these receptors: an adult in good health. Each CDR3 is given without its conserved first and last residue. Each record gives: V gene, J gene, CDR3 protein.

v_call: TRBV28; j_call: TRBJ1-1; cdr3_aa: ASSSTGPSNTEAF
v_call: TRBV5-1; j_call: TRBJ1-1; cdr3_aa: ASSLGTGAGEAF
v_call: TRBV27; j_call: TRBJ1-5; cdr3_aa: ASSHRGDQPQH
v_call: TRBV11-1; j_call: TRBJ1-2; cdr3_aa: ASSHPGQPYGYT
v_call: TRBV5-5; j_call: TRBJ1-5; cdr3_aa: ASSFSGNGQPQH
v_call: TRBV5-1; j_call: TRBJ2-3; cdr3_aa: ASSLRDRGTDTQY
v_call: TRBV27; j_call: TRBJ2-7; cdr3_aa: ASAAGRSHSEQY
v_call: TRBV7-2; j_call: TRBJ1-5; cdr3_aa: ASSLDDGRSQH
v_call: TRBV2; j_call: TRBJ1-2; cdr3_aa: ASRPTGGVRGYT
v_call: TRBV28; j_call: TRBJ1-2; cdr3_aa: ASAGEFYGYT
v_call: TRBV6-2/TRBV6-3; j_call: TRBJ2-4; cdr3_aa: ASSYQGGNIQY
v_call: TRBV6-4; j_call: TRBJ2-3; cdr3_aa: ASSDTGTTHTDTQY
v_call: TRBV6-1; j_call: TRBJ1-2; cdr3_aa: ASMSSNYGYT
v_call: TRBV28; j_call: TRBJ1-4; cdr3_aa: ASSFLDYNEKLF
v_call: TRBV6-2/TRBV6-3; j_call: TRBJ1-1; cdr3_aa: ASSYSRGWSEAF
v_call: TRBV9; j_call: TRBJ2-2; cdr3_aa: ASSVGTGGPGELF
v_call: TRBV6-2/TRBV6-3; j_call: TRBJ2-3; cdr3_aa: ASSDIREADTDTQY
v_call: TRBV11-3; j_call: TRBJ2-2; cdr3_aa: ASSFGGVGAGELF
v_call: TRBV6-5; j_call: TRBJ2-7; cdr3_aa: ASSWDSSYEQY
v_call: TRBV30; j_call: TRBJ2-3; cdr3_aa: AWSVSGDTQY
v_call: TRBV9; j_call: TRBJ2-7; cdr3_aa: ASTSDLGSYEQY
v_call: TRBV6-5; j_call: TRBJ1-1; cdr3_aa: ASILHSQAF
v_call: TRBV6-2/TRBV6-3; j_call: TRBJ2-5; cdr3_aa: ASSPHGGGNSETQY
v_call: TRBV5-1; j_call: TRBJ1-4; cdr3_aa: ARPGQGAEWGKLF
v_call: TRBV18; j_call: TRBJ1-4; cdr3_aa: ASSETGRTNEKLF
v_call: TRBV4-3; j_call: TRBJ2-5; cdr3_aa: ASSQHLRGGETQY
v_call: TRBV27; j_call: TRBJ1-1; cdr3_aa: ASSLGDGRWDTEAF
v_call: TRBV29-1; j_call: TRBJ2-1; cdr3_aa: SVDKGNSYNEQF
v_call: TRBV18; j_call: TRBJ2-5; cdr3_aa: ASSGTGLAGPGAQY
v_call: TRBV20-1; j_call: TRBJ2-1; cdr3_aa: SAKDYNEQF
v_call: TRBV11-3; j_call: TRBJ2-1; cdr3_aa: ASSLGLGEVNEQF
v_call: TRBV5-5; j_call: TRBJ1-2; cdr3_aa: ASSEQGRDYGYT
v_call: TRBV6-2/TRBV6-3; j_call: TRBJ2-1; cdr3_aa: ASSSAGGGYNEQF
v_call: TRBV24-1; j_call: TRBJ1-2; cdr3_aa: ATSDNRGVGYGYT
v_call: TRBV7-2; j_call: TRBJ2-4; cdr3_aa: ASSLESGKANIQY
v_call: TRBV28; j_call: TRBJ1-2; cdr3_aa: ASSAGSGDYGYT
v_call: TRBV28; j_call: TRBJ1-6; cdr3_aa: ASSPRYSPLH
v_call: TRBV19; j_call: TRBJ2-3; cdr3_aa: ASSPRPDTQY
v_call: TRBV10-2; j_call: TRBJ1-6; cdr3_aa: ASSGSADSPLH
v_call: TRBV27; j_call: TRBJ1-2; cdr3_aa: ASSFRDRVGYT
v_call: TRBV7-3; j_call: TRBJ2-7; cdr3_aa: ASSLMGRELDEQY
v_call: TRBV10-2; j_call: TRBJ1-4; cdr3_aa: ASSDPQGKMNEKLF
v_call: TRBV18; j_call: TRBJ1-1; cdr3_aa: ASSLAGYTEAF
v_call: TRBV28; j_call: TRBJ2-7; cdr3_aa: ASSTSSQVYYEQY
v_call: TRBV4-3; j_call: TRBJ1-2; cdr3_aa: ASSQDQRTGST
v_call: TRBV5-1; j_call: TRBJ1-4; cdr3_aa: ASSPSTGEAEKLF
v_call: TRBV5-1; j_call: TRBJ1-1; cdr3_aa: ASSLGQGLGAF
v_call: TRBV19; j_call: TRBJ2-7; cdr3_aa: ASSIGPLPHEQY
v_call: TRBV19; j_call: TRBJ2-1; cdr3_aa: ASSINRGGRDREQF
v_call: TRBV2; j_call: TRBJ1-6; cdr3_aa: ASSPLYGDSPLH
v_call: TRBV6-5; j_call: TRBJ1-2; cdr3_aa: ASSQQGPSYGYT
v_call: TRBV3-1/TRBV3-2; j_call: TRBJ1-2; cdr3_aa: ASISNRINYGYT
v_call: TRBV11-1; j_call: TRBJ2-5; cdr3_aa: ASSRQGYQETQY
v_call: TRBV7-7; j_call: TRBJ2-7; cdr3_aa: ASSPRLAGWYEQY
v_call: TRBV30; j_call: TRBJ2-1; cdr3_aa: AWGGQGLKQF